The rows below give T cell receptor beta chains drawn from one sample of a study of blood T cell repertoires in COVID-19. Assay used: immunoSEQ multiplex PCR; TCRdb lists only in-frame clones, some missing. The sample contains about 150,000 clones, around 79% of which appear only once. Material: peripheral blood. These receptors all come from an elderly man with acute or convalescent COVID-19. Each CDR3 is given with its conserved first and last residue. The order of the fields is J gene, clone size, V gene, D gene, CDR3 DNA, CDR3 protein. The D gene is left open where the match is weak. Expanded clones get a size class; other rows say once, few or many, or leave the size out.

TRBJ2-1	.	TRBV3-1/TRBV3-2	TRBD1	TGTGCCAGCAGCCCCTGGACAGGGGGAAGTTACAATGAGCAGTTCTTC	CASSPWTGGSYNEQFF
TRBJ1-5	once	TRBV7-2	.	TGTGCCAGCAAGGGGATTGGCAATCAGCCCCAGCATTTT	CASKGIGNQPQHF
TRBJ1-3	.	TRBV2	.	TGTGCCAGCAGTGCGACGGGCTCTGGAAACACCATATATTTT	CASSATGSGNTIYF
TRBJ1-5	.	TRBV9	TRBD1	TGTGCCAGCAGCGTAGGACAGGGGGGATGGCAGCCCCAGCATTTT	CASSVGQGGWQPQHF
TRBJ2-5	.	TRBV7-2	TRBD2	TGTGCCAGCAGCTTAGGGCGCGGGGGGGGAGAGACCCAGTACTTC	CASSLGRGGGETQYF
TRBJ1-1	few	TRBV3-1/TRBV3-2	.	TGTGCCAGCAGCCAGTCACAGAGCAGCGCTTTCTTT	CASSQSQSSAFF
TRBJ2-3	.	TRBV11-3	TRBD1	TGTGCCAGCAGTTCGAGGGGGCTCCCTTATGATACGCAGTATTTT	CASSSRGLPYDTQYF
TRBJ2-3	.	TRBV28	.	TGTGCCAGCAGTTTTATAAGCGCGGGGAGGGATACGCAGTATTTT	CASSFISAGRDTQYF
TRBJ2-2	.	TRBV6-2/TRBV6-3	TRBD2	TGTGCCAGCAGTTACTATTTCGGACTAGCGGGGGGCCTGAACACCGGGGAGCTGTTTTTT	CASSYYFGLAGGLNTGELFF
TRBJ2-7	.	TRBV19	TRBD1	TGTGCCAGTAGTCGCTTTTTTACCGGGACAGGGAAGTACGAGCAGTACTTC	CASSRFFTGTGKYEQYF
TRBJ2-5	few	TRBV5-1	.	TGCGCCAGCCGGAGGAGGGGCGACGGGACCCAGTACTTC	CASRRRGDGTQYF
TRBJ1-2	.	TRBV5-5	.	TGTGCCAGCAGCCTACAGGGAGATGGGAACTATGGCTACACCTTC	CASSLQGDGNYGYTF
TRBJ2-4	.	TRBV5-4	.	TGTGCCAGCAGCGCTCAGGGGGCCAAAAACATTCAGTACTTC	CASSAQGAKNIQYF
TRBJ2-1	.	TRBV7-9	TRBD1	TGTGCCAGCAGCTTAGGAGGGGGGACAGGGGACAATGAGCAGTTCTTC	CASSLGGGTGDNEQFF
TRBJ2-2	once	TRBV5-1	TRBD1	TGCGCCAGCAGCGTGGGACAGGGGCCCGGGGAGCTGTTTTTT	CASSVGQGPGELFF
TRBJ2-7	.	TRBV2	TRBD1	TGTGCCAGCACCATGACAGGGGTTGAGCAGTACTTC	CASTMTGVEQYF
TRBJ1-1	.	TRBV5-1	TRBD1	TGCGCCAGCAGCTCGTCGGGACAGGGGTTAGGTACTGAAGCTTTCTTT	CASSSSGQGLGTEAFF
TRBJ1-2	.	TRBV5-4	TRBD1	TGTGCCAGCAGCCGAAAGGGACAGGCGAACTATGGCTACACCTTC	CASSRKGQANYGYTF
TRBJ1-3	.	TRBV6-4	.	TGTGCCAGCAGGCCCCAGGCTTACTCTGGAAACACCATATATTTT	CASRPQAYSGNTIYF
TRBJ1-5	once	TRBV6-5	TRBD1	TGTGCCAGCAGTTCAGGGACAGGCTATAGCAATCAGCCCCAGCATTTT	CASSSGTGYSNQPQHF
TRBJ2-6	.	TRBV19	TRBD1	TGTGCCAGTAGTCGGGGACAGGGAACTGGGGCCAACGTCCTGACTTTC	CASSRGQGTGANVLTF
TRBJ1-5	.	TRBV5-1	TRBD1	TGCGCCAGCAGCTTGGCCCCGACAGGGGGCCCGGGAAGCAATCAGCCCCAGCATTTT	CASSLAPTGGPGSNQPQHF
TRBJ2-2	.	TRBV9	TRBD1	TGTGCCAGCAGCGTAACCTACGGACAGGGGGCAGGGACCGGGGAGCTGTTTTTT	CASSVTYGQGAGTGELFF
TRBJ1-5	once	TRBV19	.	TGTGCCAGTAGTACCAGGGAAAATCAGCCCCAGCATTTT	CASSTRENQPQHF
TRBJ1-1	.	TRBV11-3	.	TGTGCCAGCAGCCGTAGTACGGGAAACACTGAAGCTTTCTTT	CASSRSTGNTEAFF
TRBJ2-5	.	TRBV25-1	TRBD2	TGTGCCAGCAGACGCGGGGGGGAGGAGACCCAGTACTTC	CASRRGGEETQYF
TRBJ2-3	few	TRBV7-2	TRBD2	TGTGCCAGCAGCGGGGGGGGCACAGATACGCAGTATTTT	CASSGGGTDTQYF
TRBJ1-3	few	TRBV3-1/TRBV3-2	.	TGTGCCAGCAGAAAGACACTACAACTAGACACCATATATTTT	CASRKTLQLDTIYF
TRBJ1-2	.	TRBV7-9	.	TGTGCCAGCAGCTTGGGAGACGGCTTGAGCTACACCTTC	CASSLGDGLSYTF
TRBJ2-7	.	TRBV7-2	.	TGTGCCAGCAGCTTAGCCCAGGGAAGGTACGAGCAGTACTTC	CASSLAQGRYEQYF
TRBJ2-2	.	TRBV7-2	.	TGTGCCAGCAGCTTAATGGCAGGTCGTGGCACCGGGGAGCTGTTTTTT	CASSLMAGRGTGELFF
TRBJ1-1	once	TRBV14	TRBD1	TGTGCCAGCAGCCTCCGGACAGGGCTGAGAACTGAAGCTTTCTTT	CASSLRTGLRTEAFF
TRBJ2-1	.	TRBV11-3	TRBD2	TGTGCCAGCAGCTTAAGTACTACTAGCGCTCCTTACAATGAGCAGTTCTTC	CASSLSTTSAPYNEQFF
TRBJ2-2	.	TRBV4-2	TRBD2	TGTGCCAGCAGCCAAACCCACGGAGTAGCGGGGGGGACCGGGGAGCTGTTTTTT	CASSQTHGVAGGTGELFF
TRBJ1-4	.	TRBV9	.	TGTGCCAGCAGCGTAGGTCTGGCGGATAGGGGAACTAATGAAAAACTGTTTTTT	CASSVGLADRGTNEKLFF
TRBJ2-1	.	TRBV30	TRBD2	TGTGCCTGGGGGACTAGCGGTTACAATGAGCAGTTCTTC	CAWGTSGYNEQFF
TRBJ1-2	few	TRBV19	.	TGTGCCAGTAGTCCTGAGGGTTTCGACTATGGCTACACCTTC	CASSPEGFDYGYTF
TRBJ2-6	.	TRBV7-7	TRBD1	TGTGCTAGCACCTGGGACAGGGGGCGTGGTGAGGGGGCCAACGTCCTGACTTTC	CASTWDRGRGEGANVLTF
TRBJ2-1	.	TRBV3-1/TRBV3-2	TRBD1	TGTGCCAGCAGCCAAGATCCCGGGACAGAGGGCCATGAGCAGTTCTTC	CASSQDPGTEGHEQFF
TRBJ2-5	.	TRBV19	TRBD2	TGTGCCGGGGGGGATGGAGAGACCCAGTACTTC	CAGGDGETQYF
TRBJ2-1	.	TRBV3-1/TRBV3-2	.	TGTGCCAGCAGCCAAGATTTGGCAGGGGGGTTCATTGATGAGCAGTTCTTC	CASSQDLAGGFIDEQFF
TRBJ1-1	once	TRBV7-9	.	TGTGCCAGCAGCTTAGCAGGGGCCACTGAAGCTTTCTTT	CASSLAGATEAFF
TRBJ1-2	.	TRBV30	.	TGTGCCTGGAGTGTACCAGGAGGCTACACCTTC	CAWSVPGGYTF
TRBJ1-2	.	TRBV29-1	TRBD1	TGCAGCGTTGAAGATGGACAGGGGCGGTTGGCTGGCTACACCTTC	CSVEDGQGRLAGYTF
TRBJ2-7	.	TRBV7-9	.	TGTGCCAGCAGCTACGGGACATCGTACTTC	CASSYGTSYF
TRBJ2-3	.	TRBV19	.	TGTGCCAGTACCGTGACTAACACAGATACGCAGTATTTT	CASTVTNTDTQYF
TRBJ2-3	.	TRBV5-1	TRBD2	TGCGCCAGCAGCTCGGGCCCTTCTAGCGGGGGCTGGCAAGATACGCAGTATTTT	CASSSGPSSGGWQDTQYF
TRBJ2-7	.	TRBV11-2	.	TGTGCCAGCAGCCGCGGACAGTCCTACGAGCAGTACTTC	CASSRGQSYEQYF
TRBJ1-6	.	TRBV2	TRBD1	TGTGCCAGCACAGGACAGGGTAATTCACCCCTCCACTTT	CASTGQGNSPLHF
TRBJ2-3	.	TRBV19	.	TGTGCCACAACTCGGGGCCGGGGGATAGATACGCAGTATTTT	CATTRGRGIDTQYF
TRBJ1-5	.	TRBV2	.	TGTGCCAGCAGTGGAGATTCGACAAATCAGCCCCAGCATTTT	CASSGDSTNQPQHF
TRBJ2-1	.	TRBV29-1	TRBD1	TGCAGCGTTATTGGACAGGGGGCGGCCAACTCCTACAATGAGCAGTTCTTC	CSVIGQGAANSYNEQFF
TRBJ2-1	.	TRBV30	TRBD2	TGTGCCTGGAGTGTACGGGGACTAGCGGGGGTAGGGCAGTTCTTC	CAWSVRGLAGVGQFF
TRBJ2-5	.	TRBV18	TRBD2	TGTGCCAGCTCACCCCTAGCGGAGTCGTACCAAGAGACCCAGTACTTC	CASSPLAESYQETQYF
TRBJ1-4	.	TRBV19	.	TGTGCCAGTAGTCAGTCGGGACAAGCAAATGAAAAACTGTTTTTT	CASSQSGQANEKLFF
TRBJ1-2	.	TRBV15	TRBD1	TGTGCCACCAGCAGAGATCTGAGTGGAGGGGGCGCCGGTGGCTACACCTTC	CATSRDLSGGGAGGYTF
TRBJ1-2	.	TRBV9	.	TGTGCCAGCAGCGTAGCACGGGAAGCTGCCTATGGCTACACCTTC	CASSVAREAAYGYTF
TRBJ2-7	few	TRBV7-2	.	TGTGCCAGCAGCTTTTCACAGAGCACCTCCTACGAGCAGTACTTC	CASSFSQSTSYEQYF
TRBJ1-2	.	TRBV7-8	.	TGTGCCAGCAGCTTCCCAAACTATGGCTACACCTTC	CASSFPNYGYTF